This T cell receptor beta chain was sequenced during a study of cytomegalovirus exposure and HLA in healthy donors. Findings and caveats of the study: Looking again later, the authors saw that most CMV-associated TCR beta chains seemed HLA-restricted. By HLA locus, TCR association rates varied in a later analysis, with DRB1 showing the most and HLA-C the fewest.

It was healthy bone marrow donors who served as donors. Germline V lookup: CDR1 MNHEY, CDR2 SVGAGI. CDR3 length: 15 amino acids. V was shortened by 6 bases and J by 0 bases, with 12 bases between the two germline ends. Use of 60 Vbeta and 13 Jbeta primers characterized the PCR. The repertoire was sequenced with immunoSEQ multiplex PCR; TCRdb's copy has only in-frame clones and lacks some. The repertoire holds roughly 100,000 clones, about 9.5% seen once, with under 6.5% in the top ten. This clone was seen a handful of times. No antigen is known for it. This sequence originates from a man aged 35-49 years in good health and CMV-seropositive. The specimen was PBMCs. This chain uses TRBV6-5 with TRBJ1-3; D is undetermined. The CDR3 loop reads CASSNDGDSGNTIYF. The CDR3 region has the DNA TGTGCCAGCAGCAACGACGGGGACTCTGGAAACACCATATATTTT.